This T cell receptor beta chain was observed in a study of CD8+CD57+ T cells in acquired aplastic anemia. As for the study in general: The study obtained an average of approximately 2.9 ug of DNA from sorted CD4+ and CD8+ cells.

TCR beta VDJ combinations and CDR3 sequences were profiled from genomic DNA. MiXCR, applied by TCRdb to the reads, yields one record per CDR3 protein. The sample includes hundreds of thousands of distinct CDR3 sequences, roughly 68% of them seen just once. This clonotype was seen more than once but under ten times. CDR3 length: 13 residues. Germline CDR1 is SGDLS and CDR2 is YYNGEE. Trimming removed 0 bases at V and 2 bases at J, with 4 bases between. Material: sorted CD4+, CD8+, or CD8+CD57+ T cells (not recorded which) from PBMCs. This sequence joins TRBV9 and TRBJ2-3; D unresolved. This TCR derives from a human donor in good health, serving as a control. In DNA, the CDR3 is TGTGCCAGCAGCGTAGGCAACACAGATACGCAGTATTTT. Translated, it gives CASSVGNTDTQYF.